This TCR beta chain comes out of a study of identical twins. The germline CDR1 and CDR2 sequences are SNHLY and FYNNEI. The CDR3 sequence is 12 residues long. V was pared by 5 bases and J by 6 bases, with 11 bases between. One entry per CDR3 protein results from TCRdb running MiXCR on the 5' RACE reads. The sample has fewer than 900,000 distinct CDR3 sequences, about 20% seen once; the top ten hold roughly 4.3%. This same sample was also part of a study on T cells expressing NK-cell markers.

The receptor comes from a woman younger than 35 in good health. The J gene is TRBJ2-7, the V gene TRBV2; D is perhaps TRBD2 (5 bases). Sequencing was carried out using PBMCs. For the CDR3, the DNA is TGTGCCAGCAGTCTCCCTAGCAGCGAGCAGTACTTC. Translating it yields CASSLPSSEQYF. Full variable domain (remainder filled in from reference TRBV2 and TRBJ2-7): EPEVTQTPSHQVTQMGQEVILRCVPISNHLYFYWYRQILGQKVEFLVSFYNNEISEKSEIFDDQFSVERPDGSNFTLKIRSTKLEDSAMYFCASSLPSSEQYFGPGTRLTVT.